These 21 T cell receptor beta chains were sequenced from one sample in a study of blood T cell repertoires in COVID-19. Some clones are missing from TCRdb's copy, which holds only in-frame ones; the method was immunoSEQ multiplex PCR. The data hold some 90,000 clones, with 89% observed a single time. The sample was peripheral blood. Every receptor here comes from a man aged 50-59 years with COVID-19, enrolled during active disease.

The gene calls are TRBV28 and TRBJ2-3; 8 positions match TRBD2. The germline CDR1 and CDR2 sequences are MDHEN and SYDVKM. This CDR3 is 14 amino acids long. Trimming at V came to 10 bases and at J to 1 base, leaving 7 bases not matched to a gene. The CDR3 DNA sequence: TGTGCCACCAAGGTTAGCGGGGGCACAGATACGCAGTATTTT. Its protein is CATKVSGGTDTQYF.

The CDR3 region has the DNA TGTGCCAGCAGCTTATTTGGGGCGACCGGGGAGCTGTTTTTT. The encoded protein is CASSLFGATGELFF. V is TRBV11-3 and J is TRBJ2-2; a possible D gene is TRBD1 (5 bases). V lost 2 bases and J lost 5, with 9 bases in between. The germline gives CDR1 SGHNT, CDR2 YENEEA. The CDR3 loop spans 14 amino acids.

The chain joins TRBV27 to TRBJ2-5; D uncertain. The length of the CDR3 is 12 residues. Germline assignment: CDR1 MNHEY and CDR2 SMNVEV (reference sequence). Between the trimmed V and J ends, which lost 5 bases and 5 bases, there was a span of 9 bases. The CDR3 here is CASSLSGETQYF. The CDR3 DNA follows: TGTGCCAGCAGTCTCTCCGGGGAGACCCAGTACTTC.

CDR3 bases: TGTGCCAGCAGCAAACAACTTGCCTACAATGAGCAGTTCTTC. Encoded protein: CASSKQLAYNEQFF. The chain couples TRBV21-1 to TRBJ2-1; no DNA check was done on the table's D call, TRBD2. TRBV21-1 is recorded as a pseudogene. CDR3 length: 14 amino acids.

CDR3 nucleotides: TGTGCCAGCAGAAACAGGGTATGGAACACTGAAGCTTTCTTT. This gives the protein CASRNRVWNTEAFF. The chain carries TRBV28 and TRBJ1-1; D might be TRBD1 (6 bases). Germline assignment: CDR1 MDHEN and CDR2 SYDVKM. V lost 6 bases, J lost 1 base, and 12 bases lay in between. This CDR3 is 14 amino acids long.

V is TRBV6-5 and J is TRBJ1-4; no firm D call. The ends were cut back, 5 bases at V and 2 bases at J, with 9 bases in the middle. The V gene's germline CDR1 is MNHEY and CDR2 SVGAGI. The CDR3 contains 14 residues. The CDR3 sequence: CASSHPATNEKLFF. For the CDR3, the DNA is TGTGCCAGCAGTCATCCAGCGACTAATGAAAAACTGTTTTTT.

V and J are TRBV7-3 and TRBJ2-7; 8 nucleotides match TRBD2. Losses at the gene ends were 5 bases for V and 4 bases for J; bases not matched to a gene: 7. There are 14 residues in the CDR3. Looked up from germline, CDR1 is SGHTA and CDR2 is FQGTGA. The CDR3 here is CASSPSSGLYEQYF. The CDR3 DNA follows: TGTGCCAGCAGCCCATCTAGCGGGCTGTACGAGCAGTACTTC.

The V call is TRBV19, the J call TRBJ1-5, with D perhaps matching TRBD1 (5 bases). The CDR3 loop spans 16 amino acids. V lost 3 bases and J lost 0, with 12 bases in between. Per germline, CDR1 LNHDA and CDR2 SQIVND (reference sequence). The CDR3 nucleotides read TGTGCCAGTAGTATCGCGGGGGGTTATAGCAATCAGCCCCAGCATTTT. The encoded protein is CASSIAGGYSNQPQHF. Supplemented by reference TRBV19 and TRBJ1-5, the full variable domain reads DGGITQSPKYLFRKEGQNVTLSCEQNLNHDAMYWYRQDPGQGLRLIYYSQIVNDFQKGDIAEGYSVSREKKESFPLTVTSAQKNPTAFYLCASSIAGGYSNQPQHFGDGTRLSIL.

The chain carries TRBV19 and TRBJ1-2, with D possibly being TRBD1 (5 bases). CDR1 is LNHDA, CDR2 SQIVND, per germline (reference sequence). The germline V and J ends were trimmed by 5 bases and 5 bases, with 15 bases remaining between them. The CDR3 runs to 14 residues. This CDR3 reads CASSATSQEYGYTF. CDR3 sequence (DNA): TGTGCCAGTAGTGCAACCTCACAGGAGTATGGCTACACCTTC. Variable domain in full (rest from reference TRBV19 and TRBJ1-2): DGGITQSPKYLFRKEGQNVTLSCEQNLNHDAMYWYRQDPGQGLRLIYYSQIVNDFQKGDIAEGYSVSREKKESFPLTVTSAQKNPTAFYLCASSATSQEYGYTFGSGTRLTVV.

This chain uses TRBV2 with TRBJ1-3; possibly TRBD1 for D (5 bases). Trimming cost V 10 bases and J 4 bases, with 11 bases left between them. CDR1 SNHLY and CDR2 FYNNEI come from the germline V gene. The CDR3 runs 12 residues. CDR3 DNA sequence: TGTGCCACCGGGGGGGGAGGAAACACCATATATTTT. Translating it yields CATGGGGNTIYF.

This sequence joins TRBV6-5 and TRBJ2-1; no clear D. Germline CDR1 and CDR2: MNHEY and SVGAGI. This CDR3 region has 12 residues. Trimming removed 6 bases at V and 4 bases at J, with 7 bases between. The CDR3 sequence is CASSASYNEQFF. CDR3 in DNA: TGTGCCAGCAGCGCGAGTTACAATGAGCAGTTCTTC.

V gene TRBV9 combines with J gene TRBJ2-5; a weak D match, TRBD2 (7 bases). The CDR3 is 17 residues long. CDR1 and CDR2 from the germline V gene are SGDLS and YYNGEE. Trimming shortened V by 0 bases and J by 2 bases, and 17 bases separated the two germline ends. The chain's CDR3 is CASSVDAGGPGQETQYF. DNA of the CDR3: TGTGCCAGCAGCGTAGACGCCGGGGGGCCCGGGCAAGAGACCCAGTACTTC. Full variable domain (remainder filled in from reference TRBV9 and TRBJ2-5): DSGVTQTPKHLITATGQRVTLRCSPRSGDLSVYWYQQSLDQGLQFLIQYYNGEERAKGNILERFSAQQFPDLHSELNLSSLELGDSALYFCASSVDAGGPGQETQYFGPGTRLLVL.

The V call is TRBV5-1, the J call TRBJ2-2; 8 bases fit TRBD1. The CDR3 spans 13 residues. With V trimmed by 4 bases and J by 7 bases, 3 bases remained unmatched. Germline CDR1 reads SGHRS; CDR2 reads YFSETQ. The CDR3 region is CASSLTGGGELFF. For the CDR3, the DNA is TGCGCCAGCAGCCTTACAGGGGGCGGGGAGCTGTTTTTT.

The chain links TRBV20-1 to TRBJ2-3, with 7 bases fitting TRBD2. V was pared by 3 bases and J by 1 base, with 4 bases of the junction left unmatched. CDR3 length: 14 residues. CDR1 and CDR2 (germline): DFQATT, SNEGSKA (reference sequence). The CDR3 reads CSASLAGGTDTQYF. The CDR3 coding sequence is TGCAGTGCTAGTCTGGCGGGGGGCACAGATACGCAGTATTTT.

This clone was recorded once. The rearrangement links TRBV18 to TRBJ2-7; TRBD1 matches 9 bases. Germline CDR1 KGHSH, CDR2 LQKENI. The CDR3 has 14 amino acids. V was clipped by 3 bases and J by 5 bases; unmatched bases: 5. The CDR3 protein is CASSPTRDRDEQYF. In DNA form, the CDR3 reads TGTGCCAGCTCACCCACCCGGGACAGGGACGAGCAGTACTTC. The complete variable domain, with remaining parts taken from reference TRBV18 and TRBJ2-7, reads NAGVMQNPRHLVRRRGQEARLRCSPMKGHSHVYWYRQLPEEGLKFMVYLQKENIIDESGMPKERFSAEFPKEGPSILRIQQVVRGDSAAYFCASSPTRDRDEQYFGPGTRLTVT.

The chain links TRBV3-1 (or the pseudogene TRBV3-2) to TRBJ1-1, with 10 bases identical to TRBD1. Germline loops: CDR1 LGHDT, CDR2 YNNKEL (reference sequence). The CDR3 sequence is 15 residues long. V shed 1 base and J 6 bases; nucleotides not matched to a gene: 5. The CDR3 is CASSQGPGQGAEAFF. The CDR3 DNA follows: TGTGCCAGCAGCCAAGGCCCCGGACAGGGGGCTGAAGCTTTCTTT.

The rearrangement uses TRBV24-1 and TRBJ2-1, with 8 bases identical to TRBD1. CDR1 and CDR2 (germline): KGHDR, SFDVKD. With V trimmed by 6 bases and J by 2 bases, 2 bases remained unmatched. The CDR3 is 14 residues long. CDR3 amino acids: CATSPRGPYNEQFF. In DNA, the CDR3 is TGTGCCACCAGTCCCAGGGGGCCCTACAATGAGCAGTTCTTC.

The genes are TRBV14 and TRBJ1-5; D is ambiguous. The ends were cut back, 0 bases at V and 0 bases at J, with 12 bases in the middle. The CDR3 has 17 residues. Germline CDR1 and CDR2: SGHDN and FVKESK. CDR3 DNA: TGTGCCAGCAGCCAAGAGGGAGAAAGGTCTAGCAATCAGCCCCAGCATTTT. Residues: CASSQEGERSSNQPQHF.

The rearrangement joins TRBV5-1 to TRBJ1-1; D call uncertain. Germline CDR1 is SGHRS and CDR2 is YFSETQ. This CDR3 region has 12 residues. Trimming shortened V by 7 bases and J by 0 bases, and 7 bases separated the two germline ends. CDR3 nucleotides: TGCGCCAGCCGACAAATGAACACTGAAGCTTTCTTT. Its protein is CASRQMNTEAFF.

V is TRBV7-9 and J is TRBJ2-3; 15 nucleotides line up with TRBD2. There are 16 residues in the CDR3. V was clipped by 5 bases and J by 4 bases; unmatched bases: 4. The germline CDR1 and CDR2 sequences are SEHNR and FQNEAQ (reference sequence). The CDR3 here is CASSPWTSGGADTQYF. Written as DNA, the CDR3 is TGTGCCAGCAGCCCCTGGACTAGCGGGGGGGCAGATACGCAGTATTTT.

The J gene is TRBJ1-1, the V gene TRBV28; 8 nucleotides agree with TRBD1. In germline, CDR1 is MDHEN, CDR2 SYDVKM. This CDR3 spans 14 amino acids. Trimming cost V 8 bases and J 5 bases; bases outside gene matches: 10. As DNA, the CDR3 is TGTGCCAGCCAACAATCGACAGGGGAAACTGAAGCTTTCTTT. Its translation: CASQQSTGETEAFF.